This T cell receptor (beta chain) was found in a study of blood T cell repertoires in COVID-19. While infection was still active, Seattle patients were enrolled and then followed longitudinally. CDR1 and CDR2 (germline): LNHNV, YYDKDF (reference sequence). There are 14 residues in the CDR3. With 8 bases clipped from V and 3 bases from J, the junction kept 9 bases outside the gene matches. Authors' methods: Amplification of reference gene primers was used by the study to estimate nucleated cell counts. Produced via immunoSEQ multiplex PCR; TCRdb's table is partial and in-frame only. The V and J calls and clone size are taken from that table; D and trimming were inferred from the DNA. The data hold roughly 54,000 clones, with approximately 87% observed a single time.

This chain connects TRBV15 to TRBJ2-7; 8 bases line up with TRBD1. This TCR was sampled from a woman aged 60-75 years with COVID-19, enrolled during active disease. Sequenced: peripheral blood. CDR3 sequence (DNA): TGTGCCACCCGTCGAGACAGGGGTATCTACGAGCAGTACTTC. It yields the protein CATRRDRGIYEQYF.